Presented here are 23 T cell receptor beta chains from one specimen sequenced in a study of radiotherapy plus CTLA-4 blockade in lung cancer. Assay used: immunoSEQ multiplex PCR; TCRdb lists only in-frame clones, some missing. Altogether some 73,000 clones are present, about 84% being singletons, with the ten largest covering approximately 0.8%. Sequencing used peripheral blood, obtained from a patient treated with radiotherapy plus ipilimumab. The receptors originated from a human donor with non-small cell lung cancer who had stable disease on radiotherapy plus ipilimumab.

This rearrangement joins TRBV5-5 to TRBJ1-5; 8 bases are a match to TRBD1. The CDR3 covers 14 residues. The trim removed 3 bases at V and 2 bases at J, leaving 1 base unmatched. CDR1 is SGHKS, CDR2 YYEKEE, per germline (reference sequence). CDR3 sequence reads: CASSWGQGNQPQHF. The CDR3 region has the DNA TGTGCCAGCAGCTGGGGACAGGGCAATCAGCCCCAGCATTTT.

V is TRBV11-2 and J is TRBJ2-7; no firm D call. The CDR3 covers 11 residues. Trimming took off 2 bases at V and 4 bases at J, with 3 bases between the two ends. Germline V gene sequence: CDR1 SGHAT, CDR2 FQNNGV. Here the CDR3 DNA reads TGTGCCAGCAGCTTACTTTACGAGCAGTACTTC. The encoded protein is CASSLLYEQYF. Variable domain in full (rest from reference TRBV11-2 and TRBJ2-7): EAGVAQSPRYKIIEKRQSVAFWCNPISGHATLYWYQQILGQGPKLLIQFQNNGVVDDSQLPKDRFSAERLKGVDSTLKIQPAKLEDSAVYLCASSLLYEQYFGPGTRLTVT.

This rearrangement joins TRBV27 to TRBJ2-1, with a possible D match to TRBD2 (6 bases). V lost 3 bases and J lost 6, with 21 bases in between. The CDR3 contains 17 residues. Germline CDR1 and CDR2: MNHEY and SMNVEV (reference sequence). This CDR3 is CASSFPRRGSAGNEQFF. CDR3 coding DNA: TGTGCCAGCAGTTTCCCACGCCGGGGGTCCGCCGGCAATGAGCAGTTCTTC.

The sample holds a few counts of this clone. The chain is built from TRBV6-5 and TRBJ1-2; no definite D call. The germline V gene has CDR1 MNHEY and CDR2 SVGAGI. This CDR3 spans 14 amino acids. The V end was cut by 0 bases, the J end by 5 bases, with 10 bases between. This CDR3 reads CASSYSGPGYGYTF. The DNA for the CDR3 is TGTGCCAGCAGTTACTCCGGGCCAGGTTATGGCTACACCTTC.

This chain links TRBV6-5 with TRBJ2-5, with TRBD1 matching over 8 bases. CDR3 length: 13 amino acids. With V trimmed by 6 bases and J by 3 bases, 3 bases remained unmatched. Germline-derived CDR1 and CDR2 are MNHEY and SVGAGI. CDR3 region: CASSRTGKETQYF. In DNA, the CDR3 is TGTGCCAGCAGCCGGACAGGGAAAGAGACCCAGTACTTC.

J is TRBJ2-1 and V is TRBV6-6; 16 bases fit TRBD2. This CDR3 comprises 16 residues. The germline CDR1 and CDR2 sequences are MNHNY and SVGAGI (reference sequence). V shed 5 bases, J shed 4 bases, and the junction held 2 bases outside the gene matches. The CDR3 sequence: CASSQGLAGGYNEQFF. The CDR3 coding sequence is TGTGCCAGCAGTCAGGGACTAGCGGGAGGGTACAATGAGCAGTTCTTC.

V gene TRBV19 combines with J gene TRBJ2-2, with D unclear. Per germline, CDR1 LNHDA and CDR2 SQIVND (reference sequence). This CDR3 comprises 13 residues. V was trimmed by 4 bases and J by 5 bases, leaving 8 bases between them. In nucleotides, the CDR3 is TGTGCCAGTAGTAGCCTGAATACCGGGGAGCTGTTTTTT. It specifies CASSSLNTGELFF. The entire variable domain, with the rest obtained from reference TRBV19 and TRBJ2-2, is as follows: DGGITQSPKYLFRKEGQNVTLSCEQNLNHDAMYWYRQDPGQGLRLIYYSQIVNDFQKGDIAEGYSVSREKKESFPLTVTSAQKNPTAFYLCASSSLNTGELFFGEGSRLTVL.

This rearrangement joins TRBV6-6 to TRBJ1-5; tentative D call: TRBD1 (5 bases). This CDR3 spans 15 amino acids. Germline CDR1 is MNHNY and CDR2 is SVGAGI (reference sequence). The V end was cut by 0 bases, the J end by 6 bases, with 12 bases between. In DNA form, the CDR3 reads TGTGCCAGCAGTTACTCGACAGAACGTGGTCAGCCCCAGCATTTT. Encoded protein: CASSYSTERGQPQHF.

The chain carries TRBV5-4 and TRBJ1-4; D gene ambiguous. The germline V gene has CDR1 SGHNT and CDR2 YYREEE (reference sequence). The V gene lost 0 bases and the J gene lost 2 bases, with 5 bases spanning the gap. The length of the CDR3 is 14 residues. CDR3 residues: CASSLGTTNEKLFF. The CDR3 DNA reads TGTGCCAGCAGCTTGGGGACGACTAATGAAAAACTGTTTTTT.

The V gene is TRBV7-9, the J gene TRBJ2-3; D not resolved. The germline V and J ends were trimmed by 5 bases and 11 bases, with 14 bases remaining between them. CDR3 length equals 12 residues. The germline gives CDR1 SEHNR, CDR2 FQNEAQ (reference sequence). CDR3 loop: CASSLQAWRQYF. CDR3 nucleotide sequence: TGTGCCAGCAGCCTCCAAGCTTGGAGGCAGTATTTT.

The chain is built from TRBV28 and TRBJ1-1; unclear D gene. This CDR3 is 13 amino acids long. The V end lost 1 base, the J end lost 7 bases, and 10 bases lay between the germline ends. CDR1 is MDHEN and CDR2 is SYDVKM in the germline V gene. CDR3 sequence reads: CASSLSTLSEAFF. The CDR3 DNA is TGTGCCAGCAGTTTATCGACACTAAGTGAAGCTTTCTTT.

The rearrangement joins TRBV19 to TRBJ2-4, with D possibly matching TRBD2 (6 bases). The CDR3 loop spans 11 amino acids. Germline lookup yields CDR1 LNHDA and CDR2 SQIVND (reference sequence). Trimming pared 6 bases from V and 8 bases from J, leaving 8 bases between. CDR3 nucleotide sequence: TGTGCCAGTAGGACGGGGGACATTCAGTACTTC. Translating gives CASRTGDIQYF.

The V and J genes are TRBV5-1 and TRBJ2-7; the D gene could be TRBD1 or TRBD2 (5 bases each). CDR1 is SGHRS and CDR2 is YFSETQ in the germline V gene. CDR3 length equals 14 residues. V gave up 3 bases and J gave up 6 bases, with 16 bases separating them. CDR3 in amino acids: CASSYGTGELEQYF. The CDR3 coding sequence is TGCGCCAGCAGCTACGGGACCGGGGAGCTCGAGCAGTACTTC.

This clone was seen only a few times. V usage is TRBV11-2 and J usage is TRBJ2-3, with TRBD1 as a possible D gene (6 bases). This CDR3 spans 18 amino acids. Germline CDR1 and CDR2: SGHAT and FQNNGV. V lost 3 bases and J 2 bases, leaving 21 bases between the germline ends. In DNA form, the CDR3 reads TGTGCCAGCAGCTTTCCGGTGAACAGGGTGGGGGCCACAGATACGCAGTATTTT. It translates to CASSFPVNRVGATDTQYF.

The chain carries TRBV11-3 and TRBJ1-3; weak D call: TRBD1 (5 bases). The germline V and J ends were trimmed by 5 bases and 2 bases, with 13 bases remaining between them. The CDR3 spans 15 residues. CDR1 is SGHNT, CDR2 YENEEA, per germline. The CDR3 DNA follows: TGTGCCAGCAGCAAGGCAGGGCATCCTGGAAACACCATATATTTT. This sequence encodes CASSKAGHPGNTIYF.

The V gene is TRBV6-5, the J gene TRBJ1-4; 8 nucleotides match TRBD1. After removal of 6 bases from V and 8 bases from J, the junction contained 8 bases not matched to a gene. The germline V gene encodes CDR1 MNHEY and CDR2 SVGAGI. CDR3 length: 14 amino acids. CDR3 DNA: TGTGCCAGCAGGTCCGACAGGGGCGGGGAAAAACTGTTTTTT. This translates into CASRSDRGGEKLFF.

The rearrangement joins TRBV5-1 to TRBJ1-1; no clear D. V lost 1 base, J lost 5 bases, and 18 bases lay in between. The CDR3 has 16 residues. Germline V gene lookup returns CDR1 SGHRS and CDR2 YFSETQ. CDR3 loop: CASSLNRRKVITEAFF. Written as DNA, the CDR3 is TGCGCCAGCAGCTTGAATCGCCGGAAAGTTATAACTGAAGCTTTCTTT.

The genes are TRBV7-9 and TRBJ2-5; 7 bases map to TRBD1. V trimming: 4 bases; J trimming: 3 bases; junction bases outside the gene matches: 11. CDR1 and CDR2 (germline): SEHNR, FQNEAQ (reference sequence). CDR3 length: 16 residues. In DNA form, the CDR3 reads TGTGCCAGCAGCTCCACCCGGCAAGGACAGGAAGAGACCCAGTACTTC. Translation gives CASSSTRQGQEETQYF.

To note about this clone: Germline is not matched at one junction end, which may reflect a read error. The rearrangement uses TRBV30 and TRBJ1-3; D not resolved. The CDR3 extends over 16 amino acids. CDR1 GTSNPN and CDR2 SVGIG come from the germline V gene (reference sequence). DNA of the CDR3: TGTGCCTGGAGTCCTGCCACGGCAGCCATTGGAAACATCATATATTTT. Translating gives CAWSPATAAIGNIIYF.

The V gene is TRBV27, the J gene TRBJ1-2; D might be TRBD1 (6 bases). This CDR3 spans 16 amino acids. Trimming took off 2 bases at V and 6 bases at J, with 19 bases between the two ends. Germline loops: CDR1 MNHEY, CDR2 SMNVEV (reference sequence). The CDR3 region has the DNA TGTGCCAGCAGTTTAAACGCAGGGGAAGCCTTCCATGGCTACACCTTC. Amino acids: CASSLNAGEAFHGYTF.

The rearrangement links TRBV6-5 to TRBJ1-2; possible D gene TRBD1, 5 bases. Germline assignment: CDR1 MNHEY and CDR2 SVGAGI. The CDR3 loop spans 15 amino acids. V was pared by 3 bases and J by 6 bases, with 17 bases between. In DNA form, the CDR3 reads TGTGCCAGCAGTTATACCGCAGGATTAGGGGATGGCTACACCTTC. Its translation is CASSYTAGLGDGYTF.

The CDR3 coding sequence is TGTGCCAGCAGCTTCCAAACGGACGCCGTTAACTATGGCTACACCTTC. Amino acid sequence: CASSFQTDAVNYGYTF. V gene TRBV13 combines with J gene TRBJ1-2; unclear D gene. Trimming pared 3 bases from V and 1 base from J, leaving 15 bases between. The germline CDR1 and CDR2 sequences are PRHDT and FYEKMQ (reference sequence). The CDR3 has 16 residues.

The CDR3 region is CASSQGLLGGPGEQFF. The CDR3 bases are TGTGCCAGCAGCCAAGGGCTCTTGGGGGGCCCGGGTGAGCAGTTCTTC. The chain employs TRBV4-2 and TRBJ2-1; D possibly uses TRBD1 or TRBD2 (6 bases each). There are 16 residues in the CDR3. Trimming took off 1 base at V and 9 bases at J, with 19 bases between the two ends. Looked up from germline, CDR1 is LGHNA and CDR2 is YNFKEQ.